The subject of this entry is one T cell receptor (beta chain). Those enrolled in Seattle joined during active infection and were followed longitudinally afterward. V dropped 6 bases and J dropped 1; count of bases not matched to a gene: 7. The CDR3 is made up of 15 amino acids. Germline V gene sequence: CDR1 ENHRY, CDR2 SYGVKD. This specimen belongs to a study of blood T cell repertoires in COVID-19. Study-wide context: COVID-19 samples from acute and convalescent phases originated in the United States, Italy and Spain. The analysed material was cDNA or gDNA that came from T cells, B-cell-depleted T cells, or PBMCs.

Original data processing: Amplification of reference gene primers provided the estimated nucleated cell counts. Assay: immunoSEQ multiplex PCR; the TCRdb copy retains only in-frame clones and omits some. Clone size and the V and J calls come from that table; the DNA yielded D and trimming. There are about 240,000 clones in the sample; 82% occur only once, and approximately 8.4% lies in the top ten. The sequence derives from a woman older than 75 with COVID-19, enrolled during active disease. The chain has TRBV10-3 and TRBJ1-1, with 8 bases fitting TRBD1. Specimen: peripheral blood. The CDR3 protein is CAIRTGGETNTEAFF. The CDR3 bases are TGTGCCATCAGAACAGGGGGAGAAACGAACACTGAAGCTTTCTTT.